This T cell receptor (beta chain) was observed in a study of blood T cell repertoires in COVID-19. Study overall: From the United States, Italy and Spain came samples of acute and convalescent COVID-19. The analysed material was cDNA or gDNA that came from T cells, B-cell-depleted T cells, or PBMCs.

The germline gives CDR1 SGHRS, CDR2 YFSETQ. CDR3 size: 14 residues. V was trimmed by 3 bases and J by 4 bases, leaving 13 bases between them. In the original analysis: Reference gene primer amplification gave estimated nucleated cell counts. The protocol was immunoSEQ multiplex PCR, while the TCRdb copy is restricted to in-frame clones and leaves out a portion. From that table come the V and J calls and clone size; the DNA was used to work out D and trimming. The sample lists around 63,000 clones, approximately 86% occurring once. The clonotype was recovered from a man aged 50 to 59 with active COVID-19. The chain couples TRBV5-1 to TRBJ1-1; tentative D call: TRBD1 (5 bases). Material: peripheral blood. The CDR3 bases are TGCGCCAGCAGCTCATCAGGGTGGAGCACTGAAGCTTTCTTT. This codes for CASSSSGWSTEAFF. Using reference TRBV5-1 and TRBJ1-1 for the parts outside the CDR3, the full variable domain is KAGVTQTPRYLIKTRGQQVTLSCSPISGHRSVSWYQQTPGQGLQFLFEYFSETQRNKGNFPGRFSGRQFSNSRSEMNVSTLELGDSALYLCASSSSGWSTEAFFGQGTRLTVV.